This paragraph covers one T cell receptor beta chain sequence. This sample is drawn from a study of blood T cell repertoires in COVID-19. V shed 4 bases, J shed 2 bases, and the junction held 6 bases outside the gene matches. The CDR3 length is 15 residues. Germline CDR1 SGHDT, CDR2 YYEEEE. Profiling relied on immunoSEQ multiplex PCR, and the TCRdb table lists in-frame clones only, not all of them. Found here are some 96,000 clones, 70% to 90% of them singletons; the top ten hold 1.7%. Sequenced: peripheral blood. This receptor was obtained from a man aged 80 or over with acute or convalescent COVID-19. The chain uses TRBV5-6 and TRBJ2-3, with 8 bases aligning to TRBD1. CDR3 bases: TGTGCCAGCAGCCTTCGACAGGGGACCACAGATACGCAGTATTTT. As protein: CASSLRQGTTDTQYF. The full variable domain, rest sourced from reference TRBV5-6 and TRBJ2-3, is DAGVTQSPTHLIKTRGQQVTLRCSPKSGHDTVSWYQQALGQGPQFIFQYYEEEERQRGNFPDRFSGHQFPNYSSELNVNALLLGDSALYLCASSLRQGTTDTQYFGPGTRLTVL.